These 17 T cell receptor beta chains were all obtained from the same sample, sequenced in a study of patients and donors after allogeneic stem cell transplantation. Each CDR3 protein is one row after TCRdb ran MiXCR on the RT-PCR reads. Of roughly 200,000 distinct CDR3 sequences in the sample, less than 45% were seen once. The specimen was blood, either unsorted or a sorted T cell fraction (not recorded which). The receptors originated from a human donor who was either an allogeneic HSCT recipient or a stem cell or donor lymphocyte infusion donor (not recorded which). It is not recorded whose cells these are; they may come from a transplant donor.

This chain joins TRBV30 and TRBJ2-5; either TRBD1 or TRBD2 may supply D (5 bases each). The CDR3 loop spans 12 amino acids. The V end was cut by 5 bases, the J end by 1 base, with 8 bases between. The germline V gene encodes CDR1 GTSNPN and CDR2 SVGIG (reference sequence). The CDR3: CAWGGVQETQYF. The CDR3, as DNA: TGTGCCTGGGGGGGAGTCCAAGAGACCCAGTACTTC.

This clonotype appeared many times. This sequence joins TRBV5-1 and TRBJ2-2; D call uncertain. The germline V and J ends were trimmed by 0 bases and 1 base, with 7 bases remaining between them. This CDR3 has 15 residues. Per the germline V gene, CDR1 is SGHRS and CDR2 is YFSETQ. CDR3 sequence reads: CASSLALGNTGELFF. CDR3 sequence (DNA): TGCGCCAGCAGCTTGGCGCTGGGGAACACCGGGGAGCTGTTTTTT.

This clonotype was seen a handful of times. V is TRBV4-2 and J is TRBJ1-4, with D unclear. Deletions cut 3 bases from V and 0 bases from J, with 11 bases between. CDR3 length equals 16 residues. Germline lookup yields CDR1 LGHNA and CDR2 YNFKEQ. This CDR3 is CASSHATGATNEKLFF. CDR3 DNA: TGTGCCAGCAGCCACGCCACTGGAGCAACTAATGAAAAACTGTTTTTT.

This clonotype was seen repeatedly, ten times or more. The rearrangement links TRBV12-3 or TRBV12-4 to TRBJ1-1; weak D call: TRBD1 (5 bases). The ends were cut back, 1 base at V and 4 bases at J, with 10 bases in the middle. CDR3 length equals 14 residues. The CDR3 nucleotides read TGTGCCAGCAGTTTAGGGGGGGGTGGCACTGAAGCTTTCTTT. Its translation is CASSLGGGGTEAFF.

J is TRBJ2-7 and V is TRBV10-3; no clear D gene. The V and J ends lost 2 bases and 3 bases respectively, with 11 bases between them. CDR3 length equals 14 residues. Germline V gene data show CDR1 as ENHRY and CDR2 as SYGVKD. CDR3: CAISEGLQSYEQYF. The CDR3 coding sequence is TGTGCCATCAGTGAGGGGCTTCAAAGCTACGAGCAGTACTTC.

The chain is built from TRBV15 and TRBJ2-4; D perhaps matches TRBD1 (5 bases). Trimming removed 1 base from V and 13 bases from J, with 8 bases in between. CDR1 is LNHNV, CDR2 YYDKDF, per germline (reference sequence). The CDR3 sequence is 11 residues long. The CDR3 DNA sequence: TGTGCCACCAGCAGAGGGGGCCCCCAGTACTTC. It codes for CATSRGGPQYF.

This clonotype was recorded a few times. The rearrangement joins TRBV12-3 or TRBV12-4 to TRBJ2-1, with D hard to call. This CDR3 contains 12 residues. Trimming removed 3 bases from V and 5 bases from J, with 5 bases in between. As DNA, the CDR3 is TGTGCCAGCAGTTTGTACAACAATGAGCAGTTCTTC. Residues: CASSLYNNEQFF.

V is TRBV12-3 or TRBV12-4 and J is TRBJ1-1; no clear D. The V end lost 2 bases, the J end lost 3 bases, and 7 bases lay between the germline ends. The CDR3 is 13 amino acids. CDR3 sequence: CASSLMLDTEAFF. The CDR3 region has the DNA TGTGCCAGCAGTTTAATGTTGGACACTGAAGCTTTCTTT.

The chain combines TRBV11-2 with TRBJ1-1; tentatively, D is TRBD1 (5 bases). Germline loops: CDR1 SGHAT, CDR2 FQNNGV. There are 13 residues in the CDR3. Trimming took off 4 bases at V and 3 bases at J, with 9 bases between the two ends. The CDR3 sequence: CASSSLQDTEAFF. The CDR3 nucleotides read TGTGCCAGCAGCTCCTTACAGGACACTGAAGCTTTCTTT.

The genes are TRBV15 and TRBJ1-3; TRBD1 might be the D (5 bases). The CDR3 is made up of 17 amino acids. The germline V and J ends were trimmed by 5 bases and 1 base, with 18 bases remaining between them. Germline CDR1 reads LNHNV; CDR2 reads YYDKDF (reference sequence). DNA of the CDR3: TGTGCCACCAGCGAACGCCGGTGGGGGGTGTCTGGAAACACCATATATTTT. Translating gives CATSERRWGVSGNTIYF.

The chain is built from TRBV29-1 and TRBJ2-5; 13 positions agree with TRBD2. The length of the CDR3 is 13 residues. Per the germline V gene, CDR1 is SQVTM and CDR2 is ANQGSEA. The DNA of the CDR3 is TGCACAGGACTAGCGGGAGCCAGAGAGACCCAGTACTTC. This codes for CTGLAGARETQYF.

The DNA for the CDR3 is TGCAGTGCTAGAAACAGGGAGAAGCTTGGATATGGCTACACCTTC. This sequence encodes CSARNREKLGYGYTF. This chain links TRBV20-1 with TRBJ1-2; D perhaps matches TRBD1 (6 bases). V lost 2 bases and J lost 5, with 18 bases in between. Per germline, CDR1 DFQATT and CDR2 SNEGSKA (reference sequence). This CDR3 is 15 amino acids long.

The V call is TRBV27, the J call TRBJ1-2, with 7 nucleotides matching TRBD1. The CDR3 has 13 residues. Germline-derived CDR1 and CDR2 are MNHEY and SMNVEV (reference sequence). Trimming removed 5 bases from V and 6 bases from J; junction bases left unmatched: 6. The CDR3 protein is CASSPQGGNGYTF. Here the CDR3 DNA reads TGTGCCAGCAGTCCGCAGGGGGGCAATGGCTACACCTTC.

The rearrangement joins TRBV18 to TRBJ1-1; weak D call: TRBD1 (5 bases). Germline V lookup: CDR1 KGHSH, CDR2 LQKENI. V was pared by 0 bases and J by 0 bases, with 11 bases between. The CDR3 is 16 residues long. The CDR3 here is CASSPPVGLLNTEAFF. The CDR3 bases are TGTGCCAGCTCACCACCAGTGGGACTTCTGAACACTGAAGCTTTCTTT.

The chain uses TRBV20-1 and TRBJ1-2, with 7 bases fitting TRBD1. Germline loops: CDR1 DFQATT, CDR2 SNEGSKA (reference sequence). V dropped 6 bases and J dropped 2; count of bases not matched to a gene: 18. The CDR3 is made up of 17 amino acids. The CDR3 DNA is TGCAGTGCCCGCCCGCCAACAGGACAGGCCACCAACTATGGCTACACCTTC. Translated: CSARPPTGQATNYGYTF.

The gene calls are TRBV5-1 and TRBJ2-1; 13 nucleotides align to TRBD2. The V segment lost 2 bases and the J segment 8 bases; nucleotides outside the gene matches: 10. The germline CDR1 and CDR2 sequences are SGHRS and YFSETQ. This CDR3 contains 17 residues. The CDR3 loop is CASSLALLAGGFDEQFF. The CDR3 region has the DNA TGCGCCAGCAGCTTAGCCCTACTAGCGGGAGGGTTCGATGAGCAGTTCTTC.

This rearrangement joins TRBV7-8 to TRBJ1-2; unclear D gene. This CDR3 spans 13 amino acids. V was shortened by 5 bases and J by 4 bases, with 11 bases between the two germline ends. The germline gives CDR1 SGHVS, CDR2 FQNEAQ. The CDR3 bases are TGTGCCAGCAGCGTAGACGCTAGCTATGGCTACACCTTC. Its translation is CASSVDASYGYTF. Together with reference TRBV7-8 and TRBJ1-2, the CDR3 gives the full variable domain: GAGVSQSPRYKVAKRGQDVALRCDPISGHVSLFWYQQALGQGPEFLTYFQNEAQLDKSGLPSDRFFAERPEGSVSTLKIQRTQQEDSAVYLCASSVDASYGYTFGSGTRLTVV.